The rows below give T cell receptor beta chains drawn from one sample of a study of blood T cell repertoires in COVID-19. Sequenced by immunoSEQ multiplex PCR; TCRdb stores in-frame clones only, minus some. The top ten clones hold roughly 6.1% of a sample with 150,000 or so clones, around 86% of them seen once. The sample was peripheral blood. The receptors shown here come from a man older than 75 with acute or convalescent COVID-19. The CDR3 runs from the conserved cysteine through the conserved F or W. Each record gives: clone size, CDR3 length, V gene, J gene, CDR3 protein. The listing skips clone size in some rows; elsewhere it reads once, few, many or a size class.

-	15	TRBV5-1	TRBJ1-4	CASSLNSGVNEKLFF
-	15	TRBV5-5	TRBJ1-6	CASSFFITGGSPLHF
-	15	TRBV28	TRBJ2-3	CASSLSLPFTDTQYF
-	15	TRBV19	TRBJ1-2	CASSSASANNYGYTF
-	15	TRBV18	TRBJ1-1	CASSSGDRLYTEAFF
-	14	TRBV30	TRBJ1-1	CAWSVLGRRTEAFF
once	17	TRBV11-2	TRBJ2-3	CASSPGTSGTSTDTQYF
-	16	TRBV3-1/TRBV3-2	TRBJ2-7	CASSLRSGQGPYEQYF
-	16	TRBV10-1	TRBJ1-1	CASSAGTGGTNTEAFF
-	14	TRBV7-9	TRBJ2-1	CASAREALYSEQFF
-	17	TRBV10-1	TRBJ2-5	CASSEGSLAGTQETQYF
-	15	TRBV7-2	TRBJ2-7	CASSPRLAGAYEQYF
-	12	TRBV3-1/TRBV3-2	TRBJ1-1	CASSSTGTEAFF
-	12	TRBV7-2	TRBJ1-5	CASRRGGGPQHF
-	17	TRBV27	TRBJ2-7	CASSSRPGQGSLYEQYF
-	15	TRBV7-9	TRBJ2-1	CASSSYRGQYNEQFF
-	14	TRBV2	TRBJ2-2	CASSRAGLVGELFF
once	17	TRBV4-2	TRBJ2-1	CASSRGLLALGGNEQFF
-	14	TRBV5-1	TRBJ1-1	CASSGQGIDTEAFF
-	15	TRBV2	TRBJ1-5	CASRARQGLNQPQHF
-	13	TRBV9	TRBJ1-2	CASSVGTGYGYTF
-	15	TRBV5-1	TRBJ2-1	CASSLVGLVSNEQFF
-	15	TRBV7-2	TRBJ1-5	CASSSGQGSYQPQHF
-	13	TRBV12-3/TRBV12-4	TRBJ1-1	CASSKWGGDEAFF
-	17	TRBV11-3	TRBJ2-7	CASSPPGQPPGSYEQYF
-	16	TRBV7-8	TRBJ2-3	CASSGRLAGGPHTQYF
-	14	TRBV2	TRBJ2-7	CASTGPSPIYEQYF
-	17	TRBV11-2	TRBJ2-1	CASSFGAAGGTYNEQFF
few	14	TRBV2	TRBJ1-1	CASNADNQNTEAFF
-	16	TRBV11-1	TRBJ2-5	CASSLAGWGGQETQYF
-	15	TRBV9	TRBJ2-1	CASSLSGSSYNEQFF
few	13	TRBV27	TRBJ2-7	CASSFIAAGRQYF
-	15	TRBV6-5	TRBJ2-1	CASSQSGSSYNEQFF
-	12	TRBV10-2	TRBJ1-1	CASSELATEAFF